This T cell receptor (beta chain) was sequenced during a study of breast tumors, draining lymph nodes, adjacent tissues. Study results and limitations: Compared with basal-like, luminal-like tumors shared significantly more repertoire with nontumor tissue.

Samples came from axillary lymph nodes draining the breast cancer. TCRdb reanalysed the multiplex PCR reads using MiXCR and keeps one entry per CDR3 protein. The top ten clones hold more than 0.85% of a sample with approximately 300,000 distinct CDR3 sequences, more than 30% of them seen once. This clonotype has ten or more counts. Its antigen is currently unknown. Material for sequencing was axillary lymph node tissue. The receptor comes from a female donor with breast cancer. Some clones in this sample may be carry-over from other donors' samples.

The CDR3 loop is CASSFSGSEQYF. The CDR3 DNA sequence: TGTGCCAGCAGCTTTAGCGGGAGCGAGCAGTACTTC. This chain links TRBV14 with TRBJ2-7; 9 nucleotides agree with TRBD2. V gave up 5 bases and J gave up 6 bases; unmatched junction bases: 2. Looked up from germline, CDR1 is SGHDN and CDR2 is FVKESK. This CDR3 has 12 amino acids.